The entry below describes one T cell receptor (beta chain). What it binds is not known. Germline assignment: CDR1 SEHNR and CDR2 FQNEAQ (reference sequence). V shed 5 bases, J shed 1 base, and the junction held 11 bases outside the gene matches. The CDR3 loop spans 18 amino acids. Previously described methods with listed TCR primers produced the bulk TCR libraries. One entry per CDR3 protein, called by TCRdb with MiXCR from the PCR reads. The top ten hold over 0.6% of the sample, which has 400,000 to 600,000 distinct CDR3 sequences, about 25% seen once. The sample originates from a study of molecular identifiers for immune sequencing clone quantification. Study-level information: For replicates, RNA isolated from roughly 20,000 or 100,000 naive CD8 cells was divided into five portions, of which four were sequenced. Study-wide results and caveats: For effector cells, clones above 20 RNA copies held over 98% of molecules; for naive cells, under 1%. Jurkat TCR RNA spiked in from one cell could reportedly be detected among about a million naive cells.

The sequence was collected from a human donor in good health. Some libraries in this study had Jurkat cell RNA spiked in. The chain recombines TRBV7-9 with TRBJ2-2, with 9 bases lining up with TRBD2. The sequencing sample was made of naive CD8+ T cells from blood, with Jurkat cell RNA spiked in. Noted subset: FACS-sorted CD8+CD4-CCR7+CD45RA+ naive T cells. CDR3 sequence: CASSTPVPSGENTGELFF. CDR3 sequence (DNA): TGTGCCAGCAGCACACCGGTTCCTAGCGGGGAGAACACCGGGGAGCTGTTTTTT.